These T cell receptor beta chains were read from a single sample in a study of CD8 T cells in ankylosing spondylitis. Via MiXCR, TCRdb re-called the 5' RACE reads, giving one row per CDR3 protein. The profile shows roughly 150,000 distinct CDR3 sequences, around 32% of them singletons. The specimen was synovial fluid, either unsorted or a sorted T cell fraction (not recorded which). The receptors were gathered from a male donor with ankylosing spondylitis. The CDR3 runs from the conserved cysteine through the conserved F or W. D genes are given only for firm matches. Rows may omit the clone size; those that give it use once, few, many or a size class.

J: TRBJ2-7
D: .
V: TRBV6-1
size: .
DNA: TGTGCCAGCAGTCCAGCTACAGGGTTCTCCTACGAGCAGTACTTC
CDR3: CASSPATGFSYEQYF

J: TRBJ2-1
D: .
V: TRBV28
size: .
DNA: TGTGCCAGCAGCCTTAACGGGGCCCGCAATGAGCAGTTCTTC
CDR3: CASSLNGARNEQFF

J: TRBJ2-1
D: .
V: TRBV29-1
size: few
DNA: TGCAGCGTTTCAGGGGGGCCCCACAATGAGCAGTTCTTC
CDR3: CSVSGGPHNEQFF

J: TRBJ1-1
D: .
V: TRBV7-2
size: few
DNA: TGTGCCAGCAGCTTCTATTTAAGGAACACTGAAGCTTTCTTT
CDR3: CASSFYLRNTEAFF

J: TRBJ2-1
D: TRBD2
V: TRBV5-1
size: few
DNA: TGCGCCAGCAGCTTGGTGTCTAGCGGGGAAGTGGGCCCCTACAATGAGCAGTTCTTC
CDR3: CASSLVSSGEVGPYNEQFF

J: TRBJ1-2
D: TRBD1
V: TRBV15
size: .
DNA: TGTGCCACCAGCAGAGATGGGACAGGCCTTTCCTATGGCTACACCTTC
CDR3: CATSRDGTGLSYGYTF

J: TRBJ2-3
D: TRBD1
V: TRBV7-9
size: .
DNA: TGTGCCAAGGGACAGGCTAGCACAGATACGCAGTATTTT
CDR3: CAKGQASTDTQYF

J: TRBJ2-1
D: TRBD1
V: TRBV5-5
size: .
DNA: TGTGCCAGCACCTTGACAGGGATACCTGCGAATGAGCAGTTCTTC
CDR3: CASTLTGIPANEQFF

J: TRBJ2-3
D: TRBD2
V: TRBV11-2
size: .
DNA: TGTGCCAGCAGCTTCCCCCTAACCACCTCTGAGCGGGGGCCTTTCACAGATACGCAGTATTTT
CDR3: CASSFPLTTSERGPFTDTQYF

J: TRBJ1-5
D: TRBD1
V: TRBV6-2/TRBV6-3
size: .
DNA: TGTGCCAGCACTGGACAGGGGTTTTCGGAGAGCAATCAGCCCCAGCATTTT
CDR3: CASTGQGFSESNQPQHF

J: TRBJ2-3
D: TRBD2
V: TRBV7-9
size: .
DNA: TGTGCCAGCAGCAGAGGACTAGCGGGCACAGATACGCAGTATTTT
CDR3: CASSRGLAGTDTQYF

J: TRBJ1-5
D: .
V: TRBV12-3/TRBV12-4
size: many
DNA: TGTGCCAGCAGTTTGGGTGGCCCTAGCAATCAGCCCCAGCATTTT
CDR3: CASSLGGPSNQPQHF

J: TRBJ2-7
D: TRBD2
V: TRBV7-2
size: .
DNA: TGTGCCAGCAGCTCGGGGGGAGCTCCTTACGAGCAGTACTTC
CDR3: CASSSGGAPYEQYF

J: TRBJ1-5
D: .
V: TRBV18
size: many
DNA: TGTGCCAGCTCACCACCGGGCCAGCCCCAGCATTTT
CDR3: CASSPPGQPQHF

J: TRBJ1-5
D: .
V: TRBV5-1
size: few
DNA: TGCGCCAGCAGCTTGGCTACGAATCAGCCCCAGCATTTT
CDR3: CASSLATNQPQHF

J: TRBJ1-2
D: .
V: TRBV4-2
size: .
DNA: TGTGCCAGCAGCCAAGAGCTCATGAGCGTGGGTGGCTACACCTTC
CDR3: CASSQELMSVGGYTF

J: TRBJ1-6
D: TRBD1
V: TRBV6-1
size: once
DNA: TGTGCCAGCAGCCCCCGGGACAGCGATAATTCACCCCTCCACTTT
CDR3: CASSPRDSDNSPLHF

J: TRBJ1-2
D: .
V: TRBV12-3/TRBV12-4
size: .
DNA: TGTGCCAGCAGTTCTTCCCTCCACAGGGATGGCTACACCTTC
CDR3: CASSSSLHRDGYTF

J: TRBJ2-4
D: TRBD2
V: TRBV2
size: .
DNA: TGTGCCAGCACCGCTGGGGGACTAGCGAAAAACATTCAGTACTTC
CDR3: CASTAGGLAKNIQYF

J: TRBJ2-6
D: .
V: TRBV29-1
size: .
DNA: TGCAGCGTCCGACAGGTCTCTGGGGCCAACGTCCTGACTTTC
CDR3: CSVRQVSGANVLTF

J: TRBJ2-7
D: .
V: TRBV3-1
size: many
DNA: TGTGCCAGCAGCCAGAGGGGGACCTACGAGCAGTACTTC
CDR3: CASSQRGTYEQYF

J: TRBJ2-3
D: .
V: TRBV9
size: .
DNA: TGTGCCAGCAGCGTAGGGGGGTCTAGCCCCGCAGATACGCAGTATTTT
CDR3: CASSVGGSSPADTQYF

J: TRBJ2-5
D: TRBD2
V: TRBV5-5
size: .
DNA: TGTGCCAGCAGCCCATCTAGCGGGGGGGCTTGGGTAGAGACCCAGTACTTC
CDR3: CASSPSSGGAWVETQYF

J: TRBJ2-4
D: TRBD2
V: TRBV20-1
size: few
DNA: TGCAGTGCTTACCATGGGGCTAGCGGGGGGGGCAACATTCAGTACTTC
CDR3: CSAYHGASGGGNIQYF

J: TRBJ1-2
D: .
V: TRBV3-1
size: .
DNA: TGTGCCAGCAGCCAAGAAGGACTGCTGAACTATGGCTACACCTTC
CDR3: CASSQEGLLNYGYTF

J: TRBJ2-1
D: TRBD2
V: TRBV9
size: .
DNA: TGTGCCAGCAGCGTTAGCGGGAGGGTATCAAATGAGCAGTTCTTC
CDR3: CASSVSGRVSNEQFF

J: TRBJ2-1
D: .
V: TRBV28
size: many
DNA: TGTGCCAGCAGTCCGCCCCCGAGGATTTCCTCCTACAATGAGCAGTTCTTC
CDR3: CASSPPPRISSYNEQFF

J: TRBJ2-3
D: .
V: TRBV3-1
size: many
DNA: TGTGCCAGCAGCCCAACAGGGACTAGCACAGATACGCAGTATTTT
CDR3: CASSPTGTSTDTQYF

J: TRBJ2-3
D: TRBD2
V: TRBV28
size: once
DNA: TGTGCCAGCACGGGAGGGGCAGATACGCAGTATTTT
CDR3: CASTGGADTQYF

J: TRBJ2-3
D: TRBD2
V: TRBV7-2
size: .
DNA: TGTGCCAGCAGCCGCCTAGGTGCGGGGGGTTCAGATACGCAGTATTTT
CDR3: CASSRLGAGGSDTQYF

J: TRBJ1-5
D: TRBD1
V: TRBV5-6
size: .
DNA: TGTGCCAGCAGCTTCTCTGGGACAGGGCTCACTCAGCCCCAGCATTTT
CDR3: CASSFSGTGLTQPQHF

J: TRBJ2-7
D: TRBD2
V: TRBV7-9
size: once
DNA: TGTGCCAGCAGCCTAAGCGGGAGGGCCGTCGACGAGCAGTACTTC
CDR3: CASSLSGRAVDEQYF

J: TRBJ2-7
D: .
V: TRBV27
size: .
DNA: TGTGCCAGCAGCCGAACTAGGGGGAGCTCCTACGAGCAGTACTTC
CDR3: CASSRTRGSSYEQYF

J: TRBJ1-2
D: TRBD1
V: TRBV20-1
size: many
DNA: TGCAGTGCTAGCGGCGACAGGGGGCGGGGGAACTATGGCTACACCTTC
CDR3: CSASGDRGRGNYGYTF

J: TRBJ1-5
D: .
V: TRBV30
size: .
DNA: TGTGCCTGGAGTGCCCCACGGGCCGGTCAGCCCCAGCATTTT
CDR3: CAWSAPRAGQPQHF

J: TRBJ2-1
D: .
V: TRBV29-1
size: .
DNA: TGCAGCGTATTTAGACAGTACGGTCATGAGCAGTTCTTC
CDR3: CSVFRQYGHEQFF

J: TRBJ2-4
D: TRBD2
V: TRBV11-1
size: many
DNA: TGTGCCAGCAGCTTGGGTCCCCGATCGGGGGGGGCCAAAAACATTCAGTACTTC
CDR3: CASSLGPRSGGAKNIQYF

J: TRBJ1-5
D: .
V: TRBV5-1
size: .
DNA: TGCGCCAGCAGCTTGGTTGGGGGGAGCAATCAGCCCCAGCATTTT
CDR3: CASSLVGGSNQPQHF

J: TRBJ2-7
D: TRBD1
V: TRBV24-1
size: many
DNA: TGTGCCACCAGTCGCGGCGGGACAGGGATTAACGAGCAGTACTTC
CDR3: CATSRGGTGINEQYF

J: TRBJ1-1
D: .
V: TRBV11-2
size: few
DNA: TGTGCCAGCAGCGACGCATTAGGGGTGCTGAACACTGAAGCTTTCTTT
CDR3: CASSDALGVLNTEAFF

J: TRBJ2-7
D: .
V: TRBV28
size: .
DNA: TGTGCCAGCAGTTTAAGTCAGGCCGGGACCTACGAGCAGTACTTC
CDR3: CASSLSQAGTYEQYF

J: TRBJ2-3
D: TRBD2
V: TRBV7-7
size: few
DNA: TGTGCTAGCAGCTTAACCTTGCTAGCGGGGGATACGCAGTATTTT
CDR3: CASSLTLLAGDTQYF

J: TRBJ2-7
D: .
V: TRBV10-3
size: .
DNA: TGTGCCATCCGGGCGGGGCCGAGCTCCTACGAGCAGTACTTC
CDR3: CAIRAGPSSYEQYF

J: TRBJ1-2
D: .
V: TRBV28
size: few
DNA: TGTGCCAGCAGTTCCGGGGGCCGTAGCTACACTTTC
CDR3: CASSSGGRSYTF

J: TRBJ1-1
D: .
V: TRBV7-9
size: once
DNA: TGTGCCAGCAAAAGGGGCGGTAACACTGAAGCTTTCTTT
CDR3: CASKRGGNTEAFF

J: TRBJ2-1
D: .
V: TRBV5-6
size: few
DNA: TGTGCCAGCACCAAGACAAGAAGGCCCAATGAGCAGTTCTTC
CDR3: CASTKTRRPNEQFF

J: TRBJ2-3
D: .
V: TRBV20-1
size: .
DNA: TGCAGTGCTGGGGCAGGGGCCCGGGCAGATACGCAGTATTTT
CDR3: CSAGAGARADTQYF

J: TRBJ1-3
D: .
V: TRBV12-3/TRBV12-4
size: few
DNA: TGTGCCAGCAGTTTAGGTAGGAATGGAAACACCATATATTTT
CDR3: CASSLGRNGNTIYF

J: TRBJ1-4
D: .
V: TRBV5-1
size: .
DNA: TGCGCCAGCAGCTTGGGACCAATCTCAACTAATGAAAAACTGTTTTTT
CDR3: CASSLGPISTNEKLFF

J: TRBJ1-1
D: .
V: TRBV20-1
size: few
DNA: TGCAGTGCCTTCGGACAGCGTGAAGCTTTCTTT
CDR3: CSAFGQREAFF

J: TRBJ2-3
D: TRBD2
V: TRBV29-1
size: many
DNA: TGCAGCACAGCGGGATTGGGGACAGATACGCAGTATTTT
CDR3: CSTAGLGTDTQYF

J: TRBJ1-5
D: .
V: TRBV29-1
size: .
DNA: TGCAGCGTGGTTGCAGGGGGCAATCAGCCCCAGCATTTT
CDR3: CSVVAGGNQPQHF

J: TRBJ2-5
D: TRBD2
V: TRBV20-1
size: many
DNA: TGCAGTGCTAGAGAAGCCGGGACTAGCGGGAGGGCGGAGACCCAGTACTTC
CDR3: CSAREAGTSGRAETQYF

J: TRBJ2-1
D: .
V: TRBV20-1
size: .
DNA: TGCAGTGCTAGCGGGGGCCGATCCTACAATGAGCAGTTCTTC
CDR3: CSASGGRSYNEQFF

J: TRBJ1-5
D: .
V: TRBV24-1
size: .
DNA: TGTGCCACCAGTGATCCCCTGGGGGCCCAGCATTTT
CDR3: CATSDPLGAQHF

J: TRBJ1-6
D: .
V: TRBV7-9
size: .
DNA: TGTGCCAGCAGCTTAGGGGGAAATAATTCACCCCTCCACTTT
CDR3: CASSLGGNNSPLHF

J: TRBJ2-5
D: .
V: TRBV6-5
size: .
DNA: TGTGCCAGCAGTACTAGCTTGGCCCTGGAGACCCAGTACTTC
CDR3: CASSTSLALETQYF

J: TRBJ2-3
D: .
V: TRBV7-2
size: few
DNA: TGTGCCAGCAGCTTACTTGGATTAGCGGCCACAGATACGCAGTATTTT
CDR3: CASSLLGLAATDTQYF

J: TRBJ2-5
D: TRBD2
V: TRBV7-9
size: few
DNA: TGTGCCAGCAGCTTAGCAGGACTAGCGGGGGCTCAAGAGACCCAGTACTTC
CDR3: CASSLAGLAGAQETQYF